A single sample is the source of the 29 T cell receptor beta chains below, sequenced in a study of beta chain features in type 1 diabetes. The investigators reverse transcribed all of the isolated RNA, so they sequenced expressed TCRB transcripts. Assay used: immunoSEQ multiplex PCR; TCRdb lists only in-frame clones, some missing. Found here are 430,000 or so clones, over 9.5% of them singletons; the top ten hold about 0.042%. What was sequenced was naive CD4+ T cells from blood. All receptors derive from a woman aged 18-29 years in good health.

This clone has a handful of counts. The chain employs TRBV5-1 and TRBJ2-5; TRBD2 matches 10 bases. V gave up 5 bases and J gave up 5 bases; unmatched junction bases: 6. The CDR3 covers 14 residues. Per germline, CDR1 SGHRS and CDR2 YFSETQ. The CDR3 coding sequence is TGCGCCAGCAGAGACCAGACTAGCGGGGAGACCCAGTACTTC. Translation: CASRDQTSGETQYF.

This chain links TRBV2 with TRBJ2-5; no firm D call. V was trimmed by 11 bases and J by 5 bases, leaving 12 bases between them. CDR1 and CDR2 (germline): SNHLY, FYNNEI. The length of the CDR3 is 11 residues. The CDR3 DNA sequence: TGTGCCTTATACCTAAGGGAGACCCAGTACTTC. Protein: CALYLRETQYF.

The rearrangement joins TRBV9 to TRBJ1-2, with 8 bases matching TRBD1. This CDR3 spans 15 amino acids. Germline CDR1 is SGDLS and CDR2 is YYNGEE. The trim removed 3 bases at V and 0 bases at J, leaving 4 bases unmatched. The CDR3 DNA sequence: TGTGCCAGCAGCGCCCGGACAGGGTCTAACTATGGCTACACCTTC. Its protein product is CASSARTGSNYGYTF.

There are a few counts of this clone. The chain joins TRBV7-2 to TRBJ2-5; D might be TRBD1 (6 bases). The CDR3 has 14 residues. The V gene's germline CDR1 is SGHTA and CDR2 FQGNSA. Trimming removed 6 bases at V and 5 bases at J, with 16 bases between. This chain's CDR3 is CASRPQGVLETQYF. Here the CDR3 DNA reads TGTGCCAGCAGACCACAGGGTGTTTTGGAGACCCAGTACTTC. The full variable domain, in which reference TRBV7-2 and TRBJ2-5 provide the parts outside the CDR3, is GAGVSQSPSNKVTEKGKDVELRCDPISGHTALYWYRQSLGQGLEFLIYFQGNSAPDKSGLPSDRFSAERTGGSVSTLTIQRTQQEDSAVYLCASRPQGVLETQYFGPGTRLLVL.

The CDR3 DNA follows: TGTGCCAGCAGCTTAGAGGGATCGAGCAATCAGCCCCAGCATTTT. This sequence encodes CASSLEGSSNQPQHF. V is TRBV7-2 and J is TRBJ1-5; D unresolved. There are 15 residues in the CDR3. Trimming took 1 base from V and 1 from J, leaving 8 bases between them. Germline CDR1 reads SGHTA; CDR2 reads FQGNSA.

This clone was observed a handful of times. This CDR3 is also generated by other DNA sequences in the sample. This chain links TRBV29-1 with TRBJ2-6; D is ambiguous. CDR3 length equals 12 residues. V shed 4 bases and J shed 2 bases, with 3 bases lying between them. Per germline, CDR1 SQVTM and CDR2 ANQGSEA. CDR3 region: CSVGTGANVLTF. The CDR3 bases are TGCAGCGTTGGGACTGGGGCCAACGTCCTGACTTTC.

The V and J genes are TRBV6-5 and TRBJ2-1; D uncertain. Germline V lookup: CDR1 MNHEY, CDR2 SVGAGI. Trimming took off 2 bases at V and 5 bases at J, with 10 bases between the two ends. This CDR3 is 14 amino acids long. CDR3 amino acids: CASSYVAGNNEQFF. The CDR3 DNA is TGTGCCAGCAGTTACGTTGCAGGTAACAATGAGCAGTTCTTC.

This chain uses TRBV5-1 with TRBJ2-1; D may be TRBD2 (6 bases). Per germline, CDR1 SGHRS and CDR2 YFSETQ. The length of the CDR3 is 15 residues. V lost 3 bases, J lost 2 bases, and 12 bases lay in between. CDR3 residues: CASSSDGGTYNEQFF. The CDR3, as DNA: TGCGCCAGCAGCTCGGACGGCGGGACCTACAATGAGCAGTTCTTC.

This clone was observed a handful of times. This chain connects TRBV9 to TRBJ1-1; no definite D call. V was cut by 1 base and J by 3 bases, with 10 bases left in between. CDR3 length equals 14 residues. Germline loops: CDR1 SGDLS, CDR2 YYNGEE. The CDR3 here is CASSVSGSYTEAFF. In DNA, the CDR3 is TGTGCCAGCAGCGTATCGGGGTCTTACACTGAAGCTTTCTTT.

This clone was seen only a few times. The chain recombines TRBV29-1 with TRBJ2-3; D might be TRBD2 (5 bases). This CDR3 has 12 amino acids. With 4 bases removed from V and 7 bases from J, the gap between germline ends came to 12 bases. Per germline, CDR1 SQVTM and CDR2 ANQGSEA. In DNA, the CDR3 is TGCAGCGTTGTCCCGCCCGGGAATACGCAGTATTTT. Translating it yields CSVVPPGNTQYF.

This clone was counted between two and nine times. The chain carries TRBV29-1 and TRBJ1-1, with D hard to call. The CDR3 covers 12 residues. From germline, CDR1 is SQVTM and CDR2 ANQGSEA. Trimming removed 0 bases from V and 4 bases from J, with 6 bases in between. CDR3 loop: CSVEDGVTEAFF. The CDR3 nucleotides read TGCAGCGTTGAAGATGGGGTCACTGAAGCTTTCTTT.

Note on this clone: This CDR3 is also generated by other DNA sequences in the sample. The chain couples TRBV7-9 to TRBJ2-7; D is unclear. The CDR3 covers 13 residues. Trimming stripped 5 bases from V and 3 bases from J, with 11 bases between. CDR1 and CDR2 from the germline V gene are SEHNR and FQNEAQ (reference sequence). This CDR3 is CASSLGRLYEQYF. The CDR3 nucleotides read TGTGCCAGCAGCCTCGGGCGGCTCTACGAGCAGTACTTC.

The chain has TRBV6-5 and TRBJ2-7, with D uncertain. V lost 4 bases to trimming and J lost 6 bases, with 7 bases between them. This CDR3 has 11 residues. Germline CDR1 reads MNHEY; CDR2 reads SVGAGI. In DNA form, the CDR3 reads TGTGCCAGCAGTTCTGGGCCCGAGCAGTACTTC. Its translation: CASSSGPEQYF.

The CDR3 loop reads CASSPGGLAGRSDTQYF. CDR3 DNA: TGTGCCAGCAGCCCAGGGGGGCTAGCGGGGCGCTCGGATACGCAGTATTTT. V usage is TRBV4-2 and J usage is TRBJ2-3, with 9 nucleotides matching TRBD2. CDR1 is LGHNA, CDR2 YNFKEQ, per germline. This CDR3 has 17 amino acids. V shed 4 bases and J 6 bases; nucleotides not matched to a gene: 14.

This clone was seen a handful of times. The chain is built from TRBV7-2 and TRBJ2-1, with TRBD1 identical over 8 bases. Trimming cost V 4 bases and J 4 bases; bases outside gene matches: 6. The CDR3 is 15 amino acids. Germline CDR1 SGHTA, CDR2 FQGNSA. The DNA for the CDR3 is TGTGCCAGCAGCTCATCGGGACAGGCTTACAATGAGCAGTTCTTC. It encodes CASSSSGQAYNEQFF.

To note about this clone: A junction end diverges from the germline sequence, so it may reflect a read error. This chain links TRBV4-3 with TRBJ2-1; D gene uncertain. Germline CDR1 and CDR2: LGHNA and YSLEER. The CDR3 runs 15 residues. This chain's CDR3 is CASSQLIRSNNEQFF. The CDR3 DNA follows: TGCGCCAGCAGCCAACTAATCCGCTCCAACAATGAGCAGTTCTTC.

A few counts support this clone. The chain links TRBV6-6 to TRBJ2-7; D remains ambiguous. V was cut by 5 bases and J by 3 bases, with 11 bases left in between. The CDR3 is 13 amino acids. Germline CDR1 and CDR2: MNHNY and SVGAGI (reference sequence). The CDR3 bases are TGTGCCAGCAGTCCGGGCACGTACTACGAGCAGTACTTC. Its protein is CASSPGTYYEQYF.

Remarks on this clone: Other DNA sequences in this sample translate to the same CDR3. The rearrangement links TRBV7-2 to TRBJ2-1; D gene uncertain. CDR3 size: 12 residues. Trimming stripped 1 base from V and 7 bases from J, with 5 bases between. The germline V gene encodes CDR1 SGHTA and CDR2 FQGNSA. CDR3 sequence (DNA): TGTGCCAGCAGCTTAGTGGGGAATGAGCAGTTCTTC. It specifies CASSLVGNEQFF.

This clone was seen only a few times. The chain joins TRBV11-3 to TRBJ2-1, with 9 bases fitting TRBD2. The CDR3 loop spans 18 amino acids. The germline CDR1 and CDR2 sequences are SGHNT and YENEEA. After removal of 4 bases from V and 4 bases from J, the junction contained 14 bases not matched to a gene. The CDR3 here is CASSSPLTEREVYNEQFF. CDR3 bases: TGTGCCAGCAGCTCACCTTTAACGGAGCGGGAGGTGTACAATGAGCAGTTCTTC. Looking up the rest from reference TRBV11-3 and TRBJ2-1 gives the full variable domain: EAGVVQSPRYKIIEKKQPVAFWCNPISGHNTLYWYLQNLGQGPELLIRYENEEAVDDSQLPKDRFSAERLKGVDSTLKIQPAELGDSAVYLCASSSPLTEREVYNEQFFGPGTRLTVL.

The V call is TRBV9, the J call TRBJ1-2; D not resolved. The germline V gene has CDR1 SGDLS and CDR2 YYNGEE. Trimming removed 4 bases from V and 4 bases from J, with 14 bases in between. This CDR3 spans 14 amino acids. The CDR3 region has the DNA TGTGCCAGCAGCCCCCGTGTAGACTTCTATGGCTACACCTTC. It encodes CASSPRVDFYGYTF.

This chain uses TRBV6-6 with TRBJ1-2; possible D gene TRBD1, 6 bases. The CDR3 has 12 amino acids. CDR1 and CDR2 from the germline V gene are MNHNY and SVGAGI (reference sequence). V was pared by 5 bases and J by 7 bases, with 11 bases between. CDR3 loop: CASSLRDTGYTF. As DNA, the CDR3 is TGTGCCAGCAGTCTCCGGGACACTGGCTACACCTTC.

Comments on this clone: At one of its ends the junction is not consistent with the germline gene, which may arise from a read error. The CDR3 loop reads CASSKSSGNTIYF. CDR3 DNA: TGTGCTAGCAGCAAGAGCTCTGGAAACACCATATATTTT. The J gene is TRBJ1-3, the V gene TRBV7-7; no definite D call. The germline V gene has CDR1 SSHAT and CDR2 FNYEAQ (reference sequence). This CDR3 region has 13 residues.

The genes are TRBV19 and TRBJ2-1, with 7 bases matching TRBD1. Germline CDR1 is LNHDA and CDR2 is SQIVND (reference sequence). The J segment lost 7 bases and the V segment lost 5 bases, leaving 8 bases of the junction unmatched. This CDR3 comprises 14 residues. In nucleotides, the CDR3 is TGTGCCAGTAGTCCCTGGCCGGACAGGAATGAGCAGTTCTTC. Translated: CASSPWPDRNEQFF.

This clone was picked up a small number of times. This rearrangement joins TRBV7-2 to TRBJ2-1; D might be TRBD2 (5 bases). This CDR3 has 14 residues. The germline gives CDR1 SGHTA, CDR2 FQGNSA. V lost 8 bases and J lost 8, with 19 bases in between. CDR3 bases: TGTGCCAGCGCAATCTACGTACGAGCGGATGAGCAGTTCTTC. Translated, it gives CASAIYVRADEQFF.

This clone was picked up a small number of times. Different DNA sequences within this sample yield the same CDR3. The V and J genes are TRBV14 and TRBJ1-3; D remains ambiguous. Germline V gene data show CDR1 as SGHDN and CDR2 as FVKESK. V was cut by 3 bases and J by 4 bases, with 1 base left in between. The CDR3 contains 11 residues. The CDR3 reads CASSQGNTIYF. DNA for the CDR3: TGTGCCAGCAGCCAGGGAAACACCATATATTTT.

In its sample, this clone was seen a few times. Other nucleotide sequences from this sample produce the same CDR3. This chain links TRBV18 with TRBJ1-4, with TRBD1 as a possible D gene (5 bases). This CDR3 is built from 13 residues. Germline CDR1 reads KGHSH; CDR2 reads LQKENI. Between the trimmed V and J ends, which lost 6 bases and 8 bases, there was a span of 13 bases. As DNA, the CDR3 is TGTGCCAGCTCCCCGCAGGGCGGAGAAAAACTGTTTTTT. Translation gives CASSPQGGEKLFF.

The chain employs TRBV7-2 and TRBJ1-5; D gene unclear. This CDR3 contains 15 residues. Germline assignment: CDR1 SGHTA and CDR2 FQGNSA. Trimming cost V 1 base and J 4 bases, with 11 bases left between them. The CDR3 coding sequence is TGTGCCAGCAGCTTAGGGAGGCAGACAAATCAGCCCCAGCATTTT. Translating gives CASSLGRQTNQPQHF. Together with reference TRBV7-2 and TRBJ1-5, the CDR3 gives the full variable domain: GAGVSQSPSNKVTEKGKDVELRCDPISGHTALYWYRQSLGQGLEFLIYFQGNSAPDKSGLPSDRFSAERTGGSVSTLTIQRTQQEDSAVYLCASSLGRQTNQPQHFGDGTRLSIL.

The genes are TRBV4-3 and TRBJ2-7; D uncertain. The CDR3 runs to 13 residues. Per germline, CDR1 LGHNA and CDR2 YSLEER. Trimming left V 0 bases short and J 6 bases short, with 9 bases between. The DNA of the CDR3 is TGCGCCAGCAGCCAAGAAACTCAAGGCGAGCAGTACTTC. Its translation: CASSQETQGEQYF.

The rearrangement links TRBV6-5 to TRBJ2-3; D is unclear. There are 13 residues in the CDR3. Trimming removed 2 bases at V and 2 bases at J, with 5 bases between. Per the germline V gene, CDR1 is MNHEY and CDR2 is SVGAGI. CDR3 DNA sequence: TGTGCCAGCAGTTACGCAAACACAGATACGCAGTATTTT. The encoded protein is CASSYANTDTQYF.